This T cell receptor beta chain derives from a study of human T cells and chemical hapten exposure. Study-level background: Predominantly women, the patients had alopecia areata, totalis or universalis.

Study-wide results and caveats: Because all patients had alopecia, their immune responses might differ from healthy ones.

A word on this clonotype: Its antigen is not identified.

Time point described: pre-sensitization, week 0. Treatment described: therapeutic diphenylcyclopropenone sensitization with weekly scalp DPC. Each donor was an alopecia patient between 18 and 70 years of age who qualified for DPC. MiXCR, run by TCRdb on the RACE reads, gives a single entry per CDR3 protein. The repertoire has some 300,000 distinct CDR3 sequences, about 5% of them found once; the top ten carry about 8.7%. Trimming at V came to 5 bases and at J to 7 bases, leaving 10 bases not matched to a gene. The CDR3 has 15 residues. The receptor's source is a woman in her late teens or twenties with alopecia areata. Some clones in this sample may be carry-over from other donors' samples. The genes are TRBV12-3 or TRBV12-4 and TRBJ2-1; 8 bases agree with TRBD1. The material was whole blood, obtained in connection with sensitization to the hapten diphenylcyclopropenone (DPC). The CDR3 sequence is CASSAGGAGLNEQFF. In nucleotides, the CDR3 is TGTGCCAGCAGTGCAGGGGGCGCAGGGTTGAATGAGCAGTTCTTC.